A single sample is the source of the 28 T cell receptor beta chains below, sequenced in a study of blood T cell repertoires in COVID-19 (dated by TCRdb to between 2020 and 2021). Library preparation used the immunoSEQ multiplex PCR assay. TCRdb took over this immuneACCESS table, retaining in-frame rearrangements with V and J assigned. Such tables are incomplete; in checked studies, under half of the missing clones stem from an unresolved V gene, and the remainder is unexplained. This sample holds approximately 290,000 clones; around 89% were observed only once. The biggest ten clones account for around 0.84% of the sample. The sample comprised peripheral blood. The receptors originated from a young man with acute or convalescent COVID-19.

The V gene is TRBV9, the J gene TRBJ2-5, with 7 positions matching TRBD1. Germline CDR1 and CDR2: SGDLS and YYNGEE. V dropped 4 bases and J dropped 7; count of bases not matched to a gene: 16. CDR3 length: 16 amino acids. For the CDR3, the DNA is TGTGCCAGCAGCTTCGGGACAGCTAGTGGTACTAGGACCCAGTACTTC. Translating gives CASSFGTASGTRTQYF.

The chain recombines TRBV28 with TRBJ1-2; unclear D gene. The CDR3 has 16 amino acids. Looked up from germline, CDR1 is MDHEN and CDR2 is SYDVKM. Trimming pared 3 bases from V and 3 bases from J, leaving 17 bases between. The DNA for the CDR3 is TGTGCCAGCAGTTTTATCCCCCCGACAACTTACTATGGCTACACCTTC. This encodes CASSFIPPTTYYGYTF.

The gene calls are TRBV7-9 and TRBJ2-3, with TRBD2 identical over 10 bases. The J segment lost 6 bases and the V segment lost 5 bases, leaving 11 bases of the junction unmatched. CDR3 length equals 16 residues. The V gene's germline CDR1 is SEHNR and CDR2 FQNEAQ (reference sequence). The CDR3 sequence: CASSPGLAMRTDTQYF. The CDR3 DNA is TGTGCCAGCAGCCCGGGACTAGCGATGAGAACGGATACGCAGTATTTT.

The gene calls are TRBV5-1 and TRBJ2-7; tentatively, D is TRBD2 (5 bases). From germline, CDR1 is SGHRS and CDR2 YFSETQ. The length of the CDR3 is 15 residues. Deletions cut 2 bases from V and 2 bases from J, with 14 bases between. The CDR3, as DNA: TGCGCCAGCAGCTTACGGCGAGCGGTACCCTACGAGCAGTACTTC. Its translation is CASSLRRAVPYEQYF.

The rearrangement uses TRBV3-1 (or the pseudogene TRBV3-2) and TRBJ2-7; perhaps TRBD1 as D (6 bases). Germline lookup yields CDR1 LGHDT and CDR2 YNNKEL (reference sequence). The CDR3 extends over 14 amino acids. Deletions cut 1 base from V and 4 bases from J, with 11 bases between. The CDR3 DNA reads TGTGCCAGCAGCCAAGCTTCCGGGACATACGAGCAGTACTTC. It yields the protein CASSQASGTYEQYF.

This sequence joins TRBV19 and TRBJ2-1; 7 bases align to TRBD1. CDR3 length equals 15 residues. The ends lost 6 bases at V and 5 bases at J; junction bases unmatched: 10. The germline V gene has CDR1 LNHDA and CDR2 SQIVND (reference sequence). CDR3 DNA: TGTGCCAGTAGGAAACGGGGACAGCACGACAATGAGCAGTTCTTC. Protein sequence: CASRKRGQHDNEQFF. The full variable domain, its missing parts supplied by reference TRBV19 and TRBJ2-1, is DGGITQSPKYLFRKEGQNVTLSCEQNLNHDAMYWYRQDPGQGLRLIYYSQIVNDFQKGDIAEGYSVSREKKESFPLTVTSAQKNPTAFYLCASRKRGQHDNEQFFGPGTRLTVL.

The chain combines TRBV18 with TRBJ1-5, with a possible D match to TRBD1 (5 bases). The CDR3 runs 13 residues. Germline-derived CDR1 and CDR2 are KGHSH and LQKENI. CDR3 protein: CAANSGGSQPQHF. In DNA form, the CDR3 reads TGTGCGGCTAATTCTGGGGGGAGCCAGCCCCAGCATTTT.

This clone was detected once. This chain connects TRBV30 to TRBJ2-1, with D tentatively TRBD2 (5 bases). This CDR3 contains 13 residues. Trimming took off 8 bases at V and 6 bases at J, with 17 bases between the two ends. Germline lookup yields CDR1 GTSNPN and CDR2 SVGIG (reference sequence). The CDR3 here is CARVPFGGNEQFF. The CDR3 DNA sequence: TGTGCCAGAGTCCCGTTCGGAGGCAATGAGCAGTTCTTC.

This clone was picked up a small number of times. J is TRBJ1-2 and V is TRBV28, with 9 nucleotides matching TRBD1. The CDR3 length is 15 residues. V was clipped by 6 bases and J by 4 bases; unmatched bases: 9. The germline gives CDR1 MDHEN, CDR2 SYDVKM. CDR3 sequence: CASRSGGTGSYGYTF. CDR3 sequence (DNA): TGTGCCAGCAGGAGTGGGGGGACAGGGTCCTATGGCTACACCTTC.

This chain joins TRBV5-1 and TRBJ2-7; 9 bases are shared with TRBD2. The CDR3 loop spans 17 amino acids. J gave up 2 bases and V 1 base, and 10 bases lay outside the gene matches. CDR1 is SGHRS, CDR2 YFSETQ, per germline. The CDR3 bases are TGCGCCAGCAGCTTGTCAACCTGGACTAGCGAAGCCTACGAGCAGTACTTC. This encodes CASSLSTWTSEAYEQYF. The complete variable domain, with remaining parts taken from reference TRBV5-1 and TRBJ2-7, reads KAGVTQTPRYLIKTRGQQVTLSCSPISGHRSVSWYQQTPGQGLQFLFEYFSETQRNKGNFPGRFSGRQFSNSRSEMNVSTLELGDSALYLCASSLSTWTSEAYEQYFGPGTRLTVT.

This clone was seen once. This rearrangement joins TRBV28 to TRBJ1-4; D not resolved. V was clipped by 6 bases and J by 3 bases, with 14 bases between them. The length of the CDR3 is 15 residues. The germline V gene encodes CDR1 MDHEN and CDR2 SYDVKM. Here the CDR3 reads CASSPALTPNEKLFF. The CDR3 DNA reads as TGTGCCAGCAGCCCCGCGTTGACACCTAATGAAAAACTGTTTTTT.

V usage is TRBV5-6 and J usage is TRBJ1-2; D uncertain. Deletions cut 3 bases from V and 4 bases from J, with 10 bases between. In germline, CDR1 is SGHDT, CDR2 YYEEEE. This CDR3 has 13 residues. CDR3 loop: CASSSPGFYGYTF. As DNA, the CDR3 is TGTGCCAGCAGCTCGCCAGGCTTCTATGGCTACACCTTC.

As regards this clone: Other DNA sequences from this sample encode an identical CDR3 as well. The chain is built from TRBV20-1 and TRBJ1-1; D uncertain. Deletions cut 3 bases from V and 3 bases from J, with 11 bases between. The CDR3 covers 13 residues. Germline loops: CDR1 DFQATT, CDR2 SNEGSKA (reference sequence). In DNA, the CDR3 is TGCAGTGCTAGTTTAGGCCGGGACACTGAAGCTTTCTTT. This sequence encodes CSASLGRDTEAFF.

The V gene is TRBV5-4, the J gene TRBJ1-1; weak D call: TRBD1 (6 bases). Germline V CDR1 and CDR2: SGHNT, YYREEE (reference sequence). Trimming pared 4 bases from V and 3 bases from J, leaving 7 bases between. The CDR3 is 12 amino acids. CDR3 residues: CASSPGDTEAFF. The CDR3 DNA reads as TGTGCCAGCAGCCCAGGGGACACTGAAGCTTTCTTT. The full variable domain, with the rest looked up from reference TRBV5-4 and TRBJ1-1, is ETGVTQSPTHLIKTRGQQVTLRCSSQSGHNTVSWYQQALGQGPQFIFQYYREEENGRGNFPPRFSGLQFPNYSSELNVNALELDDSALYLCASSPGDTEAFFGQGTRLTVV.

Concerning this clone: Other nucleotide sequences in the sample specify the same CDR3. The chain employs TRBV20-1 and TRBJ2-5; D is perhaps TRBD2 (5 bases). The CDR3 consists of 11 residues. V dropped 5 bases and J dropped 4 bases, with 8 bases sitting between them. Germline assignment: CDR1 DFQATT and CDR2 SNEGSKA (reference sequence). The CDR3, as DNA: TGCAGTGCTCGAGGGCCAGAGACCCAGTACTTC. Protein: CSARGPETQYF.

Written as DNA, the CDR3 is TGTGCCAGCAGCTTTAACCCCGGGACACATAAATCCTACGAGCAGTACTTC. As protein: CASSFNPGTHKSYEQYF. The chain uses TRBV11-2 and TRBJ2-7, with D possibly matching TRBD1 (6 bases). In germline, CDR1 is SGHAT, CDR2 FQNNGV. The CDR3 is made up of 17 amino acids. Trimming pared 3 bases from V and 1 base from J, leaving 19 bases between. The entire variable domain, with the rest obtained from reference TRBV11-2 and TRBJ2-7, is as follows: EAGVAQSPRYKIIEKRQSVAFWCNPISGHATLYWYQQILGQGPKLLIQFQNNGVVDDSQLPKDRFSAERLKGVDSTLKIQPAKLEDSAVYLCASSFNPGTHKSYEQYFGPGTRLTVT.

This chain joins TRBV5-6 and TRBJ1-4; perhaps TRBD1 as D (5 bases). The CDR3 loop spans 16 amino acids. Germline V lookup: CDR1 SGHDT, CDR2 YYEEEE. V was cut by 1 base and J by 2 bases, with 12 bases left in between. CDR3 protein: CASSLYGAVTNEKLFF. The CDR3 nucleotides are TGTGCCAGCAGCTTGTATGGGGCCGTGACTAATGAAAAACTGTTTTTT.

The chain employs TRBV6-6 and TRBJ1-2; 9 bases agree with TRBD1. V shed 2 bases, J shed 7 bases, and the junction held 8 bases outside the gene matches. This CDR3 region has 15 residues. Germline CDR1 is MNHNY and CDR2 is SVGAGI (reference sequence). The CDR3 bases are TGTGCCAGCAGTTACATGGGGCGGGACAGGGTTGGCTACACCTTC. It is translated as CASSYMGRDRVGYTF.

This chain joins TRBV5-1 and TRBJ2-1; 10 nucleotides match TRBD1. Germline trimming cut 6 bases from V and 7 bases from J; bases unmatched to any gene: 10. The CDR3 runs 15 residues. Per the germline V gene, CDR1 is SGHRS and CDR2 is YFSETQ. CDR3 DNA sequence: TGCGCCAGCACGGCTTGGACAGGGGGATTTAATGAGCAGTTCTTC. As protein: CASTAWTGGFNEQFF.

The chain recombines TRBV7-8 with TRBJ1-3; TRBD1 aligns across 7 bases. The trim removed 6 bases at V and 1 base at J, leaving 6 bases unmatched. This CDR3 comprises 15 residues. Germline assignment: CDR1 SGHVS and CDR2 FQNEAQ. This CDR3 is CASSSGTASGNTIYF. The CDR3 bases are TGTGCCAGCAGTTCCGGGACAGCTTCTGGAAACACCATATATTTT.

The chain is built from TRBV7-3 and TRBJ2-5; unclear D gene. The germline V and J ends were trimmed by 3 bases and 0 bases, with 8 bases remaining between them. This CDR3 has 14 amino acids. CDR1 is SGHTA and CDR2 is FQGTGA in the germline V gene. DNA for the CDR3: TGTGCCAGCAGCTTTTTCGGTGACCAAGAGACCCAGTACTTC. Translating it yields CASSFFGDQETQYF. The full variable domain, rest sourced from reference TRBV7-3 and TRBJ2-5, is GAGVSQTPSNKVTEKGKYVELRCDPISGHTALYWYRQSLGQGPEFLIYFQGTGAADDSGLPNDRFFAVRPEGSVSTLKIQRTERGDSAVYLCASSFFGDQETQYFGPGTRLLVL.

The chain is built from TRBV6-5 and TRBJ1-2; the D gene is possibly TRBD1 (5 bases). Germline loops: CDR1 MNHEY, CDR2 SVGAGI. V lost 5 bases to trimming and J lost 1 base, with 14 bases between them. This CDR3 has 15 residues. For the CDR3, the DNA is TGTGCCAGCAGTCCCTCATGGGGGGATAACTATGGCTACACCTTC. It is translated as CASSPSWGDNYGYTF.

The chain employs TRBV7-6 and TRBJ2-7; 7 bases map to TRBD2. Germline V gives CDR1 SGHVS, CDR2 FNYEAQ. CDR3 size: 18 residues. Trimming removed 2 bases from V and 1 base from J; junction bases left unmatched: 14. The CDR3 protein is CASSLLESSREISYEQYF. The CDR3 coding sequence is TGTGCCAGCAGCTTATTAGAGAGCTCGCGGGAGATTTCCTACGAGCAGTACTTC.

The CDR3 loop reads CASSFPLRDRVHEQYF. CDR3 bases: TGTGCCAGCAGTTTCCCCCTCCGGGACAGGGTGCACGAGCAGTACTTC. The chain combines TRBV28 with TRBJ2-7, with 9 bases identical to TRBD1. V trimming: 3 bases; J trimming: 5 bases; junction bases outside the gene matches: 11. The germline gives CDR1 MDHEN, CDR2 SYDVKM. This CDR3 has 16 amino acids.

The rearrangement links TRBV19 to TRBJ2-7; the D is unclear. This CDR3 comprises 13 residues. V was trimmed by 5 bases and J by 4 bases, leaving 12 bases between them. CDR1 is LNHDA, CDR2 SQIVND, per germline (reference sequence). The CDR3 protein is CASSPQDTYEQYF. Written as DNA, the CDR3 is TGTGCCAGTAGTCCTCAAGACACATACGAGCAGTACTTC.

The chain couples TRBV18 to TRBJ1-3; TRBD1 matches 8 bases. Germline V gene lookup returns CDR1 KGHSH and CDR2 LQKENI. Germline trimming cut 3 bases from V and 8 bases from J; bases unmatched to any gene: 9. The CDR3 loop spans 15 amino acids. The CDR3 sequence: CASSPGQGRRDTIYF. The CDR3 DNA reads TGTGCCAGCTCACCCGGACAGGGCAGGAGGGACACCATATATTTT.

J is TRBJ2-2 and V is TRBV11-2, with 7 bases that match TRBD2. J lost 4 bases, V lost 2 bases, and 4 bases had no gene match. The CDR3 is 15 residues long. Germline lookup yields CDR1 SGHAT and CDR2 FQNNGV. CDR3: CASSLISGRTGELFF. DNA for the CDR3: TGTGCCAGCAGCTTAATTAGCGGGCGCACCGGGGAGCTGTTTTTT.

The chain employs TRBV5-4 and TRBJ2-5; TRBD1 matches at 9 bases. The trim removed 0 bases at V and 3 bases at J, leaving 3 bases unmatched. Germline V lookup: CDR1 SGHNT, CDR2 YYREEE (reference sequence). CDR3 length: 15 amino acids. The CDR3 loop reads CASSLVDRGEETQYF. In DNA, the CDR3 is TGTGCCAGCAGCTTGGTTGACAGGGGGGAAGAGACCCAGTACTTC.